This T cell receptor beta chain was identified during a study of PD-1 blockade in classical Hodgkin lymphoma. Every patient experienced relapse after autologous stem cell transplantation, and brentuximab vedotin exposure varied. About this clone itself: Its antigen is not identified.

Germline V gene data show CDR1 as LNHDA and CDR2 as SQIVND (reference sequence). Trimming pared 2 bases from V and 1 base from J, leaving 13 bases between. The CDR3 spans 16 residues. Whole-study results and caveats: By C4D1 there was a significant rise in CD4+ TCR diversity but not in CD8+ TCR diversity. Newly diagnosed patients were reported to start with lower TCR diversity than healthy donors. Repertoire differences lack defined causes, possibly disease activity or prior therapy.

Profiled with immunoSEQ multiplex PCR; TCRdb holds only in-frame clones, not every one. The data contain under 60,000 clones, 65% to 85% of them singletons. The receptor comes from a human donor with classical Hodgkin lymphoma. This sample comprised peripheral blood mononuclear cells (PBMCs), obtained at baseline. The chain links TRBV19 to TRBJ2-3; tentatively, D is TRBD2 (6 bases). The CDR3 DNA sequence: TGTGCCAGTAGTATATTTGGGGGGACGGGCACAGATACGCAGTATTTT. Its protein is CASSIFGGTGTDTQYF.